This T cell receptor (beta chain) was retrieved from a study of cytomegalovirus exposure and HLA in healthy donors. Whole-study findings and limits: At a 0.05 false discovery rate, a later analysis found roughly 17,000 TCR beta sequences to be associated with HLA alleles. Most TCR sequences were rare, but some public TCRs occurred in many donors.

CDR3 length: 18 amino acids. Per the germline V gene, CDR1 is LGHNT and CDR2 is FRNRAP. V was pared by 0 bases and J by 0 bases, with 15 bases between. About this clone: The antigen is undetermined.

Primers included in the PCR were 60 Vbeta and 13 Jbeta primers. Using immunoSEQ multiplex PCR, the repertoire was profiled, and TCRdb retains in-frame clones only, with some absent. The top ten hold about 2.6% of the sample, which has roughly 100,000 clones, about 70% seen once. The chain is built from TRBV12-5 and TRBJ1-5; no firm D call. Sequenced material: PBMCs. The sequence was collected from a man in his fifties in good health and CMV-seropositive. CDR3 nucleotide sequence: TGTGCTAGTGGTTTGGTACCGGGATTCGGGTTTAGCAATCAGCCCCAGCATTTT. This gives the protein CASGLVPGFGFSNQPQHF.